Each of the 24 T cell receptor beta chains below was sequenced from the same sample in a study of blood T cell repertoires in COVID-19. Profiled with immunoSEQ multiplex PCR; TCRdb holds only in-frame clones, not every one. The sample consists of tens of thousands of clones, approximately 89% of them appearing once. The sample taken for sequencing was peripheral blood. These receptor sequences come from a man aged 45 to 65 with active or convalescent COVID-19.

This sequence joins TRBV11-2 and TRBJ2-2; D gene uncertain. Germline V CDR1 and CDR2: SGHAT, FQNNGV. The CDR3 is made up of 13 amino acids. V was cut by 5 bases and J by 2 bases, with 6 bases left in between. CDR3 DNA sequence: TGTGCCAGCAGCCAAACTAACACCGGGGAGCTGTTTTTT. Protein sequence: CASSQTNTGELFF. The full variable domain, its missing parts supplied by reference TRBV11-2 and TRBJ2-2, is EAGVAQSPRYKIIEKRQSVAFWCNPISGHATLYWYQQILGQGPKLLIQFQNNGVVDDSQLPKDRFSAERLKGVDSTLKIQPAKLEDSAVYLCASSQTNTGELFFGEGSRLTVL.

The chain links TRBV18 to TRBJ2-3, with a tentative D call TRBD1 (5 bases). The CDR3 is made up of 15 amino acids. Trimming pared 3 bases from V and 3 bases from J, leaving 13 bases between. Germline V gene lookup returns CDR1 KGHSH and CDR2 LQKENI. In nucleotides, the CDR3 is TGTGCCAGCTCACCGCCCCTTCAGGGAACAGATACGCAGTATTTT. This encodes CASSPPLQGTDTQYF.

CDR3 amino acids: CASSERASGANVLTF. The CDR3 nucleotides read TGTGCCAGCAGTGAGAGGGCCTCTGGGGCCAACGTCCTGACTTTC. The V and J genes are TRBV6-4 and TRBJ2-6; D possibly corresponds to TRBD2 (5 bases). Trimming pared 3 bases from V and 0 bases from J, leaving 6 bases between. CDR1 and CDR2 (germline): MRHNA, SNTAGT. The CDR3 contains 15 residues.

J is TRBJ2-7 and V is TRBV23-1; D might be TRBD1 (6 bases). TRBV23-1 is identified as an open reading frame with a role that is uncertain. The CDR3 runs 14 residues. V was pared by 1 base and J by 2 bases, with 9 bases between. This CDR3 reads CASSQYGTPYEQYV. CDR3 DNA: TGCGCCAGCAGTCAATATGGGACACCCTACGAGCAGTACGTC.

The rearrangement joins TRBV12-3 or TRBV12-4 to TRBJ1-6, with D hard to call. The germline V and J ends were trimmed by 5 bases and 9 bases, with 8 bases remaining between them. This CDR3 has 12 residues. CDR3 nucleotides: TGTGCCAGCAGTGTGCGGGGTTCACCCCTCCACTTT. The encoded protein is CASSVRGSPLHF.

As DNA, the CDR3 is TGCGCCAGCAGCCCTAGCGGGGGGCTACAAGAGACCCAGTACTTC. Its translation: CASSPSGGLQETQYF. The chain links TRBV4-1 to TRBJ2-5; 11 bases align to TRBD2. Germline V gene sequence: CDR1 MGHRA, CDR2 YSYEKL. The V and J ends lost 4 bases and 2 bases, in that order; junction bases with no gene match: 3. This CDR3 is 15 amino acids long.

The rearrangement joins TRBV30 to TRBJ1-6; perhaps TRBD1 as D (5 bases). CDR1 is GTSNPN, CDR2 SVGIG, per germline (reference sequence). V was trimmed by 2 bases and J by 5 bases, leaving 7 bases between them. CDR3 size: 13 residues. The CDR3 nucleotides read TGTGCCTGGAGTCTCAGGGATAATTCACCCCTCCACTTT. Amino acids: CAWSLRDNSPLHF.

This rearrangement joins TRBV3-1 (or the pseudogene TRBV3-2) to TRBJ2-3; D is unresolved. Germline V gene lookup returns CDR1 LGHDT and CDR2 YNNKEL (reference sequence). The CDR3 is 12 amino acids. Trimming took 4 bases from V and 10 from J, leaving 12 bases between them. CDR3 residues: CASSPDVQAQYF. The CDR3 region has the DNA TGTGCCAGCAGCCCTGACGTTCAGGCGCAGTATTTT.

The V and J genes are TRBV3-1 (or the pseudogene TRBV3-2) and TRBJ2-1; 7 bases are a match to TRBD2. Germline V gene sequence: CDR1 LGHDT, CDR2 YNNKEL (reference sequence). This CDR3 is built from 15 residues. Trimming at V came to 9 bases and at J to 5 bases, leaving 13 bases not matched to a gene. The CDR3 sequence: CASSFKGLGHNEQFF. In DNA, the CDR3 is TGTGCCAGTTCCTTTAAAGGACTAGGGCACAATGAGCAGTTCTTC.

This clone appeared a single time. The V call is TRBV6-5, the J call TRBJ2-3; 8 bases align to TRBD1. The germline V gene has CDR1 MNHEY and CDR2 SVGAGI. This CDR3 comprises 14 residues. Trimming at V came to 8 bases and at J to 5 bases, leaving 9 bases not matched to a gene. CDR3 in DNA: TGTGCCAGCGCAACCGGGACAGGAGTAGATACGCAGTATTTT. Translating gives CASATGTGVDTQYF.

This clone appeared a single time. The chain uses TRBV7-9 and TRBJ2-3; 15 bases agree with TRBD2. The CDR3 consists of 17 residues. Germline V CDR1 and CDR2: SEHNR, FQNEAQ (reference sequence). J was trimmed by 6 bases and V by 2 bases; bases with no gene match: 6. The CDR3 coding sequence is TGTGCCAGCAGCTTACGGACTAGCGGGGGGGCTTATGATACGCAGTATTTT. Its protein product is CASSLRTSGGAYDTQYF.

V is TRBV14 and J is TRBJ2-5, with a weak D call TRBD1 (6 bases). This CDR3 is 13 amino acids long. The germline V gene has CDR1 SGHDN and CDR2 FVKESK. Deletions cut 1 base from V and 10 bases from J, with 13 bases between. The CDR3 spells CASSQGGHSSQYF. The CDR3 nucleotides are TGTGCCAGCAGCCAAGGGGGACACTCGAGCCAGTACTTC.

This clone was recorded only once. In DNA form, the CDR3 reads TGTGCCAGCAGCGGAGGAGGTATAAACACCATATATTTT. It yields the protein CASSGGGINTIYF. The chain couples TRBV5-4 to TRBJ1-3; D not certain. V gave up 4 bases and J gave up 6 bases, with 11 bases separating them. Germline values: CDR1 SGHNT, CDR2 YYREEE (reference sequence). The CDR3 length is 13 residues. The variable domain in full, completed from reference TRBV5-4 and TRBJ1-3, reads ETGVTQSPTHLIKTRGQQVTLRCSSQSGHNTVSWYQQALGQGPQFIFQYYREEENGRGNFPPRFSGLQFPNYSSELNVNALELDDSALYLCASSGGGINTIYFGEGSWLTVV.

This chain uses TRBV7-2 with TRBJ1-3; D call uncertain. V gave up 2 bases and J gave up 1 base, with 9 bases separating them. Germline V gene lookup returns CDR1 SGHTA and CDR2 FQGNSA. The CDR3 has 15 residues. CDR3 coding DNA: TGTGCCAGCAGCTTATCCAGATCGTCTGGAAACACCATATATTTT. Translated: CASSLSRSSGNTIYF.

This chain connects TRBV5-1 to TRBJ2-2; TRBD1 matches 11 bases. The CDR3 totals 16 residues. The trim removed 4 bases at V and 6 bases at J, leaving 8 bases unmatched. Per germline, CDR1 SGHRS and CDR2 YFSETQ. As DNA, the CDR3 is TGCGCCAGCAGCCCGAGGGGACAGGGGGGCCCCGGGGAGCTGTTTTTT. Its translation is CASSPRGQGGPGELFF.

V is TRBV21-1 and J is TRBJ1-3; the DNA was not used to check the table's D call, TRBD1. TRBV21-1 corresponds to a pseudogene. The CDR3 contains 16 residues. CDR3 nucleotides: TGTGCCAGCACTACCCCAGGGGACAGGGCTGGAAACACCATATATTTT. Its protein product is CASTTPGDRAGNTIYF.

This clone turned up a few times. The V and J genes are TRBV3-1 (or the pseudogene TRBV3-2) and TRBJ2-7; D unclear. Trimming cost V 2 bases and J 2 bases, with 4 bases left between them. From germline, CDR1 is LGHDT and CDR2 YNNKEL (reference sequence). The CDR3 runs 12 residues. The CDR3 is CASSQQAYEQYF. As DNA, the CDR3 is TGTGCCAGCAGCCAACAGGCCTACGAGCAGTACTTC.

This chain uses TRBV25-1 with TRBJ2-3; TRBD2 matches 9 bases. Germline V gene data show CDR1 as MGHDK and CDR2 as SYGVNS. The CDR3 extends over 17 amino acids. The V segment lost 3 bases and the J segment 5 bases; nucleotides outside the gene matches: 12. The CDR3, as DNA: TGTGCCAGCAGTGACCCCTCAGGCGGGGGGGGATTAGATACGCAGTATTTT. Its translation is CASSDPSGGGGLDTQYF.

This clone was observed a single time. Written as DNA, the CDR3 is TGTGCCAGCAGTGAACTAGAAGAGACCCAGTACTTC. Protein product: CASSELEETQYF. This chain joins TRBV2 and TRBJ2-5; D uncertain. V was shortened by 2 bases and J by 3 bases, with 4 bases between the two germline ends. The V gene's germline CDR1 is SNHLY and CDR2 FYNNEI. CDR3 size: 12 residues.

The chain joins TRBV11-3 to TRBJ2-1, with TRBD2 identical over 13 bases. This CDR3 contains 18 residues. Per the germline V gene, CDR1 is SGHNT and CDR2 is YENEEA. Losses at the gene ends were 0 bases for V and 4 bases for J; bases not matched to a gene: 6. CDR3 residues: CASSLERPGLAGYNEQFF. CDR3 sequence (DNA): TGTGCCAGCAGCTTAGAGAGACCGGGACTAGCGGGGTACAATGAGCAGTTCTTC.

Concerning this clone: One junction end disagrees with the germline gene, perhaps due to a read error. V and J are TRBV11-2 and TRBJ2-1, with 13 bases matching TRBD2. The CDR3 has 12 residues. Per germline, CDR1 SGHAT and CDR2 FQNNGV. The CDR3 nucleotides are TGTGCCAGCAGCCGGGGACTAGCGGGGCCTATCTTC. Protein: CASSRGLAGPIF.

CDR3 in amino acids: CASSFSTGEGEQYF. The CDR3 DNA reads TGCGCCAGCAGCTTTAGTACAGGGGAAGGCGAGCAGTACTTC. The V and J genes are TRBV5-1 and TRBJ2-7, with TRBD1 matching 7 bases. The V gene end was trimmed by 2 bases and the J gene end by 6 bases; junction bases not matched to a gene: 8. CDR1 SGHRS and CDR2 YFSETQ come from the germline V gene. The CDR3 sequence is 14 residues long.

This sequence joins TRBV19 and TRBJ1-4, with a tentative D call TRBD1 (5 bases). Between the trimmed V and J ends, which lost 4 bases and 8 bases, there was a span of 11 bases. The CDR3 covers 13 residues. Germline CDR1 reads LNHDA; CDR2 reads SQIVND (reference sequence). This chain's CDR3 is CASSTGLEEKLFF. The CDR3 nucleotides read TGTGCCAGTAGTACAGGGTTGGAGGAAAAACTGTTTTTT.

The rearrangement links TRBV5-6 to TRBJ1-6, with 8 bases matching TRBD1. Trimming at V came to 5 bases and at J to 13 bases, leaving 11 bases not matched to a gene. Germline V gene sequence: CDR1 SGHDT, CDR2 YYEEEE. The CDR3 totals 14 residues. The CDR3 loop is CASRLGAGGYPLHF. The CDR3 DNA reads TGTGCCAGCAGACTAGGGGCAGGGGGCTACCCCCTCCACTTT.